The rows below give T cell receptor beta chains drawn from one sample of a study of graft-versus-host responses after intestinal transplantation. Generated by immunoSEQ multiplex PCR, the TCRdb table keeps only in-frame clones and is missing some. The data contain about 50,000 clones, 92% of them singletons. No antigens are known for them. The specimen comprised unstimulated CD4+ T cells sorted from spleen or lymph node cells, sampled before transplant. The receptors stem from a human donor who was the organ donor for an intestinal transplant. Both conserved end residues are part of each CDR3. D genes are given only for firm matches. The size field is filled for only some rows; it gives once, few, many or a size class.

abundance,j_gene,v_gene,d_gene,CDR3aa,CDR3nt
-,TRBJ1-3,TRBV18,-,CASSPGQGTNTIYF,TGTGCCAGCTCACCTGGGCAGGGGACAAACACCATATATTTT
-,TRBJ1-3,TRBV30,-,CAWTQLLGNTIYF,TGTGCCTGGACCCAACTTCTCGGGAACACCATATATTTT
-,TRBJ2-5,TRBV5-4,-,CASSLRRDSQETQYF,TGTGCCAGCAGCTTGCGTCGGGACTCTCAAGAGACCCAGTACTTC
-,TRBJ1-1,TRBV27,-,CASKDRYEMNTEAFF,TGTGCCAGCAAAGACAGGTACGAAATGAACACTGAAGCTTTCTTT
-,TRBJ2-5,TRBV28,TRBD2,CASSYPPREEQYF,TGTGCCAGCAGTTACCCCCCCCGGGAGGAGCAGTACTTC
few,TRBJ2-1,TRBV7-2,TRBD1,CASSTGGSYNEQFF,TGTGCCAGCAGCACAGGGGGCTCCTACAATGAGCAGTTCTTC
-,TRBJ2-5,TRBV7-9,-,CASSSRMETQYF,TGTGCCAGCAGCTCACGGATGGAGACCCAGTACTTC
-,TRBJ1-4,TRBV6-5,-,CASSYRGPEEKLFF,TGTGCCAGCAGTTACCGGGGGCCCGAAGAAAAACTGTTTTTT
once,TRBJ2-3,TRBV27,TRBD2,CASSFIGSGRITDTQYF,TGTGCCAGCAGTTTTATCGGTAGCGGGAGGATCACAGATACGCAGTATTTT
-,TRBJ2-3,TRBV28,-,CASIRQGPRTDTQYF,TGTGCCAGCATCCGGCAAGGGCCCCGCACAGATACGCAGTATTTT
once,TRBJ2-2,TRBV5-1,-,CASSLWDNTGELFF,TGCGCCAGCAGCTTGTGGGACAACACCGGGGAGCTGTTTTTT
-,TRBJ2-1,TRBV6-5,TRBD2,CASSYSSGRDNEQFF,TGTGCCAGCAGTTACTCTAGCGGGAGGGACAATGAGCAGTTCTTC
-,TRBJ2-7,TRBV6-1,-,CASSEPYEQYF,TGTGCCAGCAGTGAACCCTACGAGCAGTACTTC
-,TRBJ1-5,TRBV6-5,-,CASSYSQGGNQPQHF,TGTGCCAGCAGTTACTCACAGGGAGGCAATCAGCCCCAGCATTTT
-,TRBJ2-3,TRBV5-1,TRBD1,CASNRDRTTDTQYF,TGCGCCAGCAACAGGGACAGGACCACAGATACGCAGTATTTT
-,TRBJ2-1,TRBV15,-,CATSRGGNEQFF,TGTGCCACCAGCAGAGGGGGCAATGAGCAGTTCTTC
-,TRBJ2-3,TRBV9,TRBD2,CASGVREGPRDTQYF,TGTGCCAGTGGGGTCCGGGAGGGCCCTCGAGATACGCAGTATTTT
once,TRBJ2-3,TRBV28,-,CASSFQQGSADTQYF,TGTGCCAGCAGTTTTCAGCAGGGTTCGGCAGATACGCAGTATTTT
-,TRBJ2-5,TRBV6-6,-,CASSTHGQIGETQYF,TGTGCCAGCAGTACCCACGGACAGATAGGGGAGACCCAGTACTTC
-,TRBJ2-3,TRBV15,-,CATSPRPGQGKTDTQYF,TGTGCCACCAGCCCCCGCCCTGGGCAGGGGAAAACAGATACGCAGTATTTT
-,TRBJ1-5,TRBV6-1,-,CASSESVGYQPQHF,TGTGCCAGCAGTGAAAGTGTCGGTTATCAGCCCCAGCATTTT
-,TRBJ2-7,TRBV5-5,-,CASSLAVRGPYEQYF,TGTGCCAGCAGCTTGGCGGTCAGGGGTCCCTACGAGCAGTACTTC
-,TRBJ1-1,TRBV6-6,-,CASSRQGNTEAFF,TGTGCCAGCAGTAGACAAGGGAACACTGAAGCTTTCTTT
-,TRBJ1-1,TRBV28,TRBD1,CASSLGYRGPAFF,TGTGCCAGCAGTTTAGGATACAGGGGGCCGGCTTTCTTT
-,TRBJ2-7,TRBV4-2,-,CASSQVPYEQYF,TGTGCCAGCAGCCAGGTTCCCTACGAGCAGTACTTC
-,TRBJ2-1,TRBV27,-,CASSRQGAGVAGGYNNEQFF,TGTGCCAGCAGTCGACAGGGGGCCGGAGTAGCGGGAGGGTACAACAATGAGCAGTTCTTC
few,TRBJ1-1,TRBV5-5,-,CASSQPQNTEAFF,TGTGCCAGCAGCCAACCACAGAACACTGAAGCTTTCTTT
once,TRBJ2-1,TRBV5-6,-,CASSLVVSPYNEQFF,TGTGCCAGCAGCTTGGTGGTTAGCCCGTACAATGAGCAGTTCTTC
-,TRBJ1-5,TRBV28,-,CASSLALRTQHF,TGTGCCAGCAGTTTAGCCCTTAGGACCCAGCATTTT
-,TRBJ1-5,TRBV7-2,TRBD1,CASSQETGTGKHF,TGTGCCAGCAGCCAAGAGACCGGGACAGGGAAACATTTT
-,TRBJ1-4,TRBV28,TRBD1,CASSFDRGRLEKLFF,TGTGCCAGCAGTTTCGACAGGGGGCGATTGGAAAAACTGTTTTTT
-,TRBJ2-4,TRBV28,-,CASSGDPNIQYF,TGTGCCAGCAGTGGGGACCCAAACATTCAGTACTTC
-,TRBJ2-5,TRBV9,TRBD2,CASSVGSLAGGVETQYF,TGTGCCAGCAGCGTAGGGTCACTAGCGGGAGGGGTAGAGACCCAGTACTTC
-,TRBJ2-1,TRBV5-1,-,CASSFRLADSYNEQFF,TGCGCCAGCAGCTTTCGATTAGCGGACTCCTACAATGAGCAGTTCTTC
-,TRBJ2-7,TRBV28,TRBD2,CASSMGLAALSYYTYEQYF,TGTGCCAGCAGTATGGGACTAGCGGCACTGAGCTACTACACCTACGAGCAGTACTTC
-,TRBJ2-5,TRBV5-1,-,CASSLSRGRETQYF,TGCGCCAGCAGCTTGAGCAGGGGTCGAGAGACCCAGTACTTC
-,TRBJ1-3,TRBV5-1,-,CASSLAGQGSGNTIYF,TGCGCCAGCAGCTTGGCCGGTCAGGGCTCTGGAAACACCATATATTTT
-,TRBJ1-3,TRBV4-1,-,CASRKPGSGNTIYF,TGCGCCAGCCGAAAGCCGGGTTCTGGAAACACCATATATTTT
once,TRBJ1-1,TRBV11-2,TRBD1,CASSYRGHTEAFF,TGTGCCAGCAGCTACAGGGGGCACACTGAAGCTTTCTTT
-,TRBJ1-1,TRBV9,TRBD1,CASSVGGTGGVAFF,TGTGCCAGCAGCGTAGGAGGGACAGGGGGCGTCGCTTTCTTT
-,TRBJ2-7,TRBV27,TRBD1,CASSPYRGRNEQYF,TGTGCCAGCAGTCCCTACAGGGGTCGGAACGAGCAGTACTTC
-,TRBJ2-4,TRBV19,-,CASSIESKNIQYF,TGTGCCAGTAGTATAGAATCCAAAAACATTCAGTACTTC
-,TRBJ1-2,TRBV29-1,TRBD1,CSVEGTGNYGYTF,TGCAGCGTTGAAGGGACAGGGAACTATGGCTACACCTTC
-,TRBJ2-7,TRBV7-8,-,CASSLGPPYEQYF,TGTGCCAGCAGCTTAGGGCCGCCCTACGAGCAGTACTTC
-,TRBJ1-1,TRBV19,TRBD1,CASAMDRDLTEAFF,TGTGCCAGTGCCATGGACAGGGATCTCACTGAAGCTTTCTTT
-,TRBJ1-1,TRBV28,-,CASSRGGAMNTEAFF,TGTGCCAGCAGTAGGGGGGGAGCCATGAACACTGAAGCTTTCTTT
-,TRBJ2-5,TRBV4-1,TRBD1,CASSQGRGQSLQETQYF,TGCGCCAGCAGCCAAGGCCGGGGACAGAGTCTCCAAGAGACCCAGTACTTC